This T cell receptor (beta chain) was profiled in a study of post-analysis software for immune sequencing data. TCR beta cDNA libraries included unique molecular identifiers. In TCRdb, the PCR reads were re-called with MiXCR into one record per CDR3 protein. This table holds fewer than 700,000 distinct CDR3 sequences, around 40% found once. This clonotype was sampled from a girl aged 10 to 17 with multiple sclerosis. The sample taken for sequencing was blood.

This CDR3 is CASSLWTGGWNEQFF. CDR3 in DNA: TGTGCCAGCAGCTTATGGACAGGGGGCTGGAATGAGCAGTTCTTC. The chain employs TRBV13 and TRBJ2-1, with 11 positions matching TRBD1. V lost 2 bases to trimming and J lost 7 bases; unmatched junction nucleotides: 4. CDR1 is PRHDT and CDR2 is FYEKMQ in the germline V gene (reference sequence). CDR3 size: 15 residues.